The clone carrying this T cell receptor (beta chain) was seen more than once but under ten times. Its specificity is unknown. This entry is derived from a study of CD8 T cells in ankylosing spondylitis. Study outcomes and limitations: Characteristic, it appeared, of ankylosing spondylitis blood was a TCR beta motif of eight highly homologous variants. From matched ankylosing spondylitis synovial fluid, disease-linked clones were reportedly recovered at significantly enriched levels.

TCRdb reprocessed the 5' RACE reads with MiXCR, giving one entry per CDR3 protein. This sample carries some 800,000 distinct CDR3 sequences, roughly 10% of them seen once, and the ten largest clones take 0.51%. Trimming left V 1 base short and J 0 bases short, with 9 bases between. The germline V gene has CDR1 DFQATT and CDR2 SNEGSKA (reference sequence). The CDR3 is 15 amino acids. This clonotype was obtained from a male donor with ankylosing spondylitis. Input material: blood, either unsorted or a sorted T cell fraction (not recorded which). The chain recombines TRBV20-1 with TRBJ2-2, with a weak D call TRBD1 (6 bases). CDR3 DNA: TGCAGTGCTAGAGTGCGGACAGCGAACACCGGGGAGCTGTTTTTT. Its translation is CSARVRTANTGELFF.